This T cell receptor beta chain was recovered during a study of shared clonotypes between healthy human individuals. Across the whole study: Aged between 18 and 49, the donors were a couple of women and three men.

J lost 5 bases, V lost 1 base, and 4 bases had no gene match. Germline assignment: CDR1 SGHTA and CDR2 FQGNSA. The CDR3 sequence is 14 residues long. The data were produced by immunoSEQ multiplex PCR, yet TCRdb's version contains in-frame clones alone and is incomplete. This table holds approximately 1.5 million clones, 97% to 99% found once. The rearrangement links TRBV7-2 to TRBJ2-5, with 7 bases fitting TRBD1. Sequencing was carried out using naive CD4+ T cells sorted from blood. The subset is: CD45RA+ positively selected. The sequence was collected from a man younger than 40 in good health. This CDR3 reads CASSLVTGWETQYF. The CDR3 DNA is TGTGCCAGCAGCTTAGTGACAGGGTGGGAGACCCAGTACTTC.